A single sample is the source of the 21 T cell receptor beta chains below, sequenced in a study of PD-1 blockade in classical Hodgkin lymphoma. All trial patients relapsed after autologous stem cell transplantation. Some clones are missing from TCRdb's copy, which holds only in-frame ones; the method was immunoSEQ multiplex PCR. The sample lists 14,000 to 15,000 clones; roughly 68% were seen once. The source material was peripheral blood mononuclear cells (PBMCs), sampled at baseline. The receptors derive from a human donor with classical Hodgkin lymphoma.

The chain uses TRBV6-6 and TRBJ2-1, with TRBD2 identical over 11 bases. The CDR3 consists of 16 residues. V was pared by 2 bases and J by 5 bases, with 5 bases of the junction left unmatched. The germline gives CDR1 MNHNY, CDR2 SVGAGI (reference sequence). In DNA form, the CDR3 reads TGTGCCAGCAGTTACCTGGGACTAGCGGTGGACAATGAGCAGTTCTTC. It codes for CASSYLGLAVDNEQFF.

This chain links TRBV5-8 with TRBJ1-4, with 11 bases that match TRBD1. The CDR3 is 16 residues long. From germline, CDR1 is SGHTS and CDR2 YDEGEE. The V and J ends lost 3 bases and 5 bases, in that order; junction bases with no gene match: 6. The CDR3 spells CASSWGTGGINEKLFF. The CDR3 nucleotides are TGTGCCAGCAGCTGGGGGACAGGGGGGATCAATGAAAAACTGTTTTTT.

This chain uses TRBV5-4 with TRBJ2-3; the D gene is possibly TRBD1 (5 bases). The germline V and J ends were trimmed by 1 base and 5 bases, with 14 bases remaining between them. Germline V gene sequence: CDR1 SGHNT, CDR2 YYREEE (reference sequence). This CDR3 spans 15 amino acids. In DNA form, the CDR3 reads TGTGCCAGCAGCTTGCGTCAGGGCGGTATAGATACGCAGTATTTT. This encodes CASSLRQGGIDTQYF.

In this sample, this clone turned up a few times. An end of the junction does not agree with germline; a read error may underlie this. J is TRBJ2-5 and V is TRBV10-1; 14 bases match TRBD2. CDR3 length: 21 amino acids. The V gene's germline CDR1 is WNHNN and CDR2 SYGVQD (reference sequence). The CDR3 sequence: CARKRNTGTSGSEGPRESQYF. The CDR3 DNA is TGCGCCAGAAAAAGGAACACCGGGACTAGCGGGAGCGAGGGACCAAGAGAGTCCCAGTACTTC.

V and J are TRBV7-2 and TRBJ2-2; 9 nucleotides match TRBD2. Germline V lookup: CDR1 SGHTA, CDR2 FQGNSA. CDR3 length equals 15 residues. V was pared by 5 bases and J by 2 bases, with 3 bases of the junction left unmatched. CDR3 DNA sequence: TGTGCCAGCAGCCTTAGCGGGAGAAACACCGGGGAGCTGTTTTTT. Residues: CASSLSGRNTGELFF.

This clone was recorded a few times. The chain carries TRBV7-9 and TRBJ2-5; 8 bases fit TRBD2. Germline assignment: CDR1 SEHNR and CDR2 FQNEAQ (reference sequence). The CDR3 has 15 amino acids. Trimming cost V 5 bases and J 2 bases; bases outside gene matches: 7. CDR3 DNA sequence: TGTGCCAGCAGCCTCCCCACTAGCGGACAAGAGACCCAGTACTTC. Its translation is CASSLPTSGQETQYF. The variable domain in full, completed from reference TRBV7-9 and TRBJ2-5, reads DTGVSQNPRHKITKRGQNVTFRCDPISEHNRLYWYRQTLGQGPEFLTYFQNEAQLEKSRLLSDRFSAERPKGSFSTLEIQRTEQGDSAMYLCASSLPTSGQETQYFGPGTRLLVL.

The chain is built from TRBV28 and TRBJ2-7, with 12 bases that match TRBD2. The CDR3 is 16 amino acids. The ends lost 6 bases at V and 7 bases at J; junction bases unmatched: 13. Germline V gives CDR1 MDHEN, CDR2 SYDVKM. The CDR3 loop is CASRRLAGGPMWEQYF. DNA of the CDR3: TGTGCCAGCAGAAGGCTAGCGGGAGGGCCGATGTGGGAGCAGTACTTC.

This rearrangement joins TRBV29-1 to TRBJ2-7, with D unresolved. Trimming removed 0 bases at V and 2 bases at J, with 14 bases between. Germline CDR1 SQVTM, CDR2 ANQGSEA. This CDR3 has 15 amino acids. The DNA for the CDR3 is TGCAGCGTTGAAGATCGAGCCTCTAGTACCTACGAGCAGTACTTC. Its translation is CSVEDRASSTYEQYF.

In DNA form, the CDR3 reads TGTGCCAGCGGGAGGCTCCGCAATGAGCAGTTCTTC. Protein sequence: CASGRLRNEQFF. The chain is built from TRBV7-2 and TRBJ2-1; D perhaps matches TRBD2 (6 bases). V lost 8 bases and J 6 bases, leaving 11 bases between the germline ends. The CDR3 runs to 12 residues. From germline, CDR1 is SGHTA and CDR2 FQGNSA.

This clone was detected only a few times. The chain recombines TRBV18 with TRBJ1-5; 7 bases match TRBD1. J gave up 5 bases and V 6 bases, and 4 bases lay outside the gene matches. The CDR3 has 13 residues. Germline assignment: CDR1 KGHSH and CDR2 LQKENI. The CDR3 loop is CASSSTGDQPQHF. DNA for the CDR3: TGTGCCAGCTCGTCCACAGGGGATCAGCCCCAGCATTTT. Full variable domain (remainder filled in from reference TRBV18 and TRBJ1-5): NAGVMQNPRHLVRRRGQEARLRCSPMKGHSHVYWYRQLPEEGLKFMVYLQKENIIDESGMPKERFSAEFPKEGPSILRIQQVVRGDSAAYFCASSSTGDQPQHFGDGTRLSIL.

V usage is TRBV2 and J usage is TRBJ2-5; 7 bases align to TRBD1. The CDR3 contains 14 residues. CDR1 SNHLY and CDR2 FYNNEI come from the germline V gene. The V segment lost 10 bases and the J segment 5 bases; nucleotides outside the gene matches: 13. The CDR3 spells CANKGAGFWETQYF. The CDR3, as DNA: TGTGCCAACAAGGGGGCAGGGTTCTGGGAGACCCAGTACTTC.

The CDR3 loop reads CASSLGFSNTGELFF. In DNA, the CDR3 is TGTGCCAGCAGCTTAGGGTTCTCAAACACCGGGGAGCTGTTTTTT. The rearrangement uses TRBV11-2 and TRBJ2-2; D uncertain. This CDR3 is built from 15 residues. V shed 1 base and J shed 2 bases, with 8 bases lying between them. Germline V gene data show CDR1 as SGHAT and CDR2 as FQNNGV.

The rearrangement joins TRBV7-9 to TRBJ2-7, with TRBD2 as a possible D gene (6 bases). The CDR3 has 14 residues. Trimming removed 5 bases at V and 4 bases at J, with 15 bases between. CDR1 and CDR2 from the germline V gene are SEHNR and FQNEAQ (reference sequence). The CDR3 sequence: CASSARDLAYEQYF. In DNA form, the CDR3 reads TGTGCCAGCAGCGCCCGGGACTTAGCTTACGAGCAGTACTTC.

This clone was observed a handful of times. The chain uses TRBV10-3 and TRBJ1-1, with D perhaps TRBD1 (5 bases). Germline V lookup: CDR1 ENHRY, CDR2 SYGVKD. CDR3 length: 14 residues. V shed 5 bases and J shed 2 bases, with 12 bases lying between them. The CDR3 DNA sequence: TGTGCCATCAGTAAGGATACAGGAAACACTGAAGCTTTCTTT. Encoded protein: CAISKDTGNTEAFF.

The chain couples TRBV29-1 to TRBJ1-3; 9 bases fit TRBD1. Germline CDR1 and CDR2: SQVTM and ANQGSEA. Trimming cost V 3 bases and J 4 bases; bases outside gene matches: 4. The CDR3 loop spans 14 amino acids. In DNA, the CDR3 is TGCAGCGTTGAGGGACAGGGCGAAGGAAACACCATATATTTT. Translating gives CSVEGQGEGNTIYF.

The chain joins TRBV27 to TRBJ2-7, with D possibly being TRBD1 (5 bases). The CDR3 contains 15 residues. V lost 6 bases and J lost 0, with 15 bases in between. Per germline, CDR1 MNHEY and CDR2 SMNVEV (reference sequence). The CDR3 DNA reads TGTGCCAGCAGCCCCAGGGCGGCCCTCTCCTACGAGCAGTACTTC. It specifies CASSPRAALSYEQYF.

The chain uses TRBV11-2 and TRBJ2-5, with TRBD1 identical over 7 bases. CDR3 size: 16 residues. J gave up 0 bases and V 5 bases, and 9 bases lay outside the gene matches. Germline V gene lookup returns CDR1 SGHAT and CDR2 FQNNGV. The CDR3 region is CASSHRDSPYQETQYF. The CDR3 DNA reads as TGTGCCAGCAGCCACCGGGACAGTCCGTACCAAGAGACCCAGTACTTC.

The rearrangement joins TRBV27 to TRBJ2-3, with D possibly matching TRBD2 (6 bases). Germline V gene lookup returns CDR1 MNHEY and CDR2 SMNVEV (reference sequence). The CDR3 is 13 residues long. With 8 bases removed from V and 6 bases from J, the gap between germline ends came to 15 bases. The CDR3 reads CASGLQGWDTQYF. In DNA form, the CDR3 reads TGTGCCAGCGGACTACAAGGGTGGGATACGCAGTATTTT.

This clone appeared a single time. The chain joins TRBV28 to TRBJ1-4, with D possibly TRBD1 on 6 matching bases. V dropped 2 bases and J dropped 6 bases, with 16 bases sitting between them. Germline CDR1 reads MDHEN; CDR2 reads SYDVKM. The CDR3 is 16 amino acids. The CDR3 DNA is TGTGCCAGCAGTTTAGATCCTCGGACAGAGGATGAAAAACTGTTTTTT. The encoded protein is CASSLDPRTEDEKLFF.

This rearrangement joins TRBV18 to TRBJ2-5; 7 bases are a match to TRBD1. Per germline, CDR1 KGHSH and CDR2 LQKENI. Germline trimming cut 5 bases from V and 5 bases from J; bases unmatched to any gene: 5. CDR3 length: 13 residues. In nucleotides, the CDR3 is TGTGCCAGCTCATCGGGACAGTCCGAGACCCAGTACTTC. It codes for CASSSGQSETQYF.

The count of this clone is one. This rearrangement joins TRBV5-6 to TRBJ2-5; the match to TRBD2 covers 11 bases. The CDR3 is made up of 16 amino acids. CDR1 SGHDT and CDR2 YYEEEE come from the germline V gene. Trimming took 3 bases from V and 2 from J; bases not matched to a gene: 6. CDR3 amino acids: CASSSLAGGGQETQYF. The DNA for the CDR3 is TGTGCCAGCAGCTCCTTAGCGGGAGGGGGTCAAGAGACCCAGTACTTC.